The 18 T cell receptor beta chains presented below share a single source sample, sequenced in a study of T cell responses to AZD1222 COVID-19 vaccine. TCRdb's copy holds only in-frame clones and misses some; the assay was immunoSEQ multiplex PCR. The sample has over 120,000 clones; approximately 85% are singletons. The sample consisted of peripheral blood, taken on day 0 of AZD1222 vaccination. The receptors here all came from an adult in good health.

The chain links TRBV19 to TRBJ2-3; 12 bases agree with TRBD2. With 4 bases clipped from V and 0 bases from J, the junction kept 8 bases outside the gene matches. Germline CDR1 is LNHDA and CDR2 is SQIVND (reference sequence). The CDR3 has 18 residues. CDR3 sequence (DNA): TGTGCCAGTAGTAACCGACTAGCGGGGGAATCTAGCACAGATACGCAGTATTTT. It specifies CASSNRLAGESSTDTQYF.

CDR3 protein: CASSPRQDLSYEQYF. The CDR3 nucleotides are TGCGCCAGCAGCCCTCGACAGGACCTCTCCTACGAGCAGTACTTC. V is TRBV5-1 and J is TRBJ2-7, with D perhaps matching TRBD1 (6 bases). Looked up from germline, CDR1 is SGHRS and CDR2 is YFSETQ. V shed 4 bases and J shed 0 bases, with 14 bases lying between them. The CDR3 sequence is 15 residues long. Combining the CDR3 with reference TRBV5-1 and TRBJ2-7 gives the whole variable domain KAGVTQTPRYLIKTRGQQVTLSCSPISGHRSVSWYQQTPGQGLQFLFEYFSETQRNKGNFPGRFSGRQFSNSRSEMNVSTLELGDSALYLCASSPRQDLSYEQYFGPGTRLTVT.

This chain links TRBV5-5 with TRBJ2-7; D could derive from TRBD1 or TRBD2 (7 bases each). The CDR3 is made up of 14 amino acids. CDR1 is SGHKS, CDR2 YYEKEE, per germline (reference sequence). V shed 1 base and J shed 4 bases, with 12 bases lying between them. CDR3 in DNA: TGTGCCAGCAGCTTGAGCGGGACAGATTACGAGCAGTACTTC. As protein: CASSLSGTDYEQYF.

The chain combines TRBV28 with TRBJ2-2, with D perhaps matching TRBD1 (7 bases). The germline V gene encodes CDR1 MDHEN and CDR2 SYDVKM. CDR3 length: 13 amino acids. V dropped 6 bases and J dropped 5 bases, with 10 bases sitting between them. CDR3 coding DNA: TGTGCCAGCAGCCCAGGGGGGACCGGGGAGCTGTTTTTT. Translation gives CASSPGGTGELFF.

The genes are TRBV28 and TRBJ1-6; the D is unclear. The V gene's germline CDR1 is MDHEN and CDR2 SYDVKM. The CDR3 loop spans 14 amino acids. V was trimmed by 3 bases and J by 5 bases, leaving 8 bases between them. CDR3 sequence: CASSFGQDNSPLHF. CDR3 coding DNA: TGTGCCAGCAGTTTTGGGCAGGATAATTCACCCCTCCACTTT.

This clone is a singleton in its sample. The rearrangement links TRBV5-1 to TRBJ1-2; 8 nucleotides match TRBD1. Germline CDR1 reads SGHRS; CDR2 reads YFSETQ. The CDR3 is 13 residues long. V lost 4 bases to trimming and J lost 7 bases; unmatched junction nucleotides: 6. The CDR3 DNA follows: TGCGCCAGCAGCCCGGACAGGGAGGGTGGCTACACCTTC. Its translation: CASSPDREGGYTF.

CDR3 amino acids: CSVEDPPTQYF. The CDR3, as DNA: TGCAGCGTTGAGGACCCACCAACGCAGTATTTT. The chain uses TRBV29-1 and TRBJ2-3, with D hard to call. Trimming stripped 3 bases from V and 9 bases from J, with 10 bases between. The CDR3 runs to 11 residues. From germline, CDR1 is SQVTM and CDR2 ANQGSEA.

In this sample, this clone turned up once. The chain recombines TRBV11-2 with TRBJ1-1, with TRBD1 matching 7 bases. The J segment lost 3 bases and the V segment lost 5 bases, leaving 6 bases of the junction unmatched. The germline V gene has CDR1 SGHAT and CDR2 FQNNGV. CDR3 length: 14 amino acids. The CDR3 bases are TGTGCCAGCAGCCGTAGGGGGCCCGACACTGAAGCTTTCTTT. Amino acids: CASSRRGPDTEAFF.

This rearrangement joins TRBV29-1 to TRBJ1-1, with D hard to call. CDR1 SQVTM and CDR2 ANQGSEA come from the germline V gene. The V end was cut by 4 bases, the J end by 0 bases, with 0 bases between. CDR3 length: 10 residues. Here the CDR3 reads CSVVNTEAFF. The CDR3 region has the DNA TGCAGCGTTGTGAACACTGAAGCTTTCTTT.

The chain is built from TRBV24-1 and TRBJ2-2, with 8 positions matching TRBD2. The ends lost 6 bases at V and 6 bases at J; junction bases unmatched: 5. CDR3 length: 14 residues. The germline gives CDR1 KGHDR, CDR2 SFDVKD. The CDR3: CATSSAGGAGELFF. CDR3 nucleotides: TGTGCCACCAGTTCTGCGGGAGGAGCCGGGGAGCTGTTTTTT.

The chain couples TRBV5-5 to TRBJ2-3; possibly TRBD1 for D (6 bases). This CDR3 is built from 15 residues. Between the trimmed V and J ends, which lost 3 bases and 5 bases, there was a span of 16 bases. The germline V gene encodes CDR1 SGHKS and CDR2 YYEKEE (reference sequence). CDR3 protein: CASSSEGGSLDTQYF. The DNA of the CDR3 is TGTGCCAGCAGCTCGGAAGGGGGAAGCCTAGATACGCAGTATTTT.

This chain links TRBV12-3 or TRBV12-4 with TRBJ1-3; no clear D gene. Trimming took 6 bases from V and 3 from J, leaving 6 bases between them. This CDR3 has 12 amino acids. The CDR3 reads CASRSNGNTIYF. In nucleotides, the CDR3 is TGTGCCAGCAGGTCCAATGGAAACACCATATATTTT.

The chain is built from TRBV14 and TRBJ2-2; D uncertain. Between the trimmed V and J ends, which lost 3 bases and 4 bases, there was a span of 12 bases. This CDR3 has 15 amino acids. Germline CDR1 and CDR2: SGHDN and FVKESK. The DNA for the CDR3 is TGTGCCAGCAGCCAGATGCTGGGGATCACCGGGGAGCTGTTTTTT. It encodes CASSQMLGITGELFF.

The gene calls are TRBV6-5 and TRBJ1-5; the match to TRBD1 covers 9 bases. The CDR3 runs to 13 residues. V lost 5 bases and J lost 7; bases outside the gene matches: 3. Germline-derived CDR1 and CDR2 are MNHEY and SVGAGI. The CDR3 loop is CASSRDRDQPQHF. DNA for the CDR3: TGTGCCAGCAGTAGGGACAGGGACCAGCCCCAGCATTTT.

J is TRBJ1-4 and V is TRBV25-1, with 8 positions matching TRBD1. Germline trimming cut 5 bases from V and 7 bases from J; bases unmatched to any gene: 9. The CDR3 consists of 15 residues. Germline V lookup: CDR1 MGHDK, CDR2 SYGVNS. CDR3 loop: CASSSQGARAEKLFF. Here the CDR3 DNA reads TGTGCCAGCAGTTCTCAGGGGGCGCGGGCTGAAAAACTGTTTTTT.

This clone was detected once. The genes are TRBV6-5 and TRBJ2-1; D not certain. Per germline, CDR1 MNHEY and CDR2 SVGAGI. The CDR3 consists of 14 residues. V lost 6 bases, J lost 9 bases, and 18 bases lay in between. This CDR3 reads CASRVGHDPVEQFF. DNA of the CDR3: TGTGCCAGCAGAGTGGGCCACGATCCGGTTGAGCAGTTCTTC.

This chain links TRBV2 with TRBJ1-3, with D hard to call. CDR1 and CDR2 from the germline V gene are SNHLY and FYNNEI. Trimming pared 4 bases from V and 2 bases from J, leaving 9 bases between. The CDR3 is 14 amino acids. CDR3 region: CASSVGTPGNTIYF. The DNA of the CDR3 is TGTGCCAGCAGTGTTGGCACGCCTGGAAACACCATATATTTT.

This clone was seen a few times. V usage is TRBV11-2 and J usage is TRBJ1-6; the D gene is possibly TRBD1 (6 bases). There are 12 residues in the CDR3. Germline V lookup: CDR1 SGHAT, CDR2 FQNNGV. V lost 8 bases and J lost 8, with 10 bases in between. The CDR3 DNA reads as TGTGCCAGCCGGGGGCGGGATTCACCCCTCCACTTT. Translating it yields CASRGRDSPLHF.